This T cell receptor (beta chain) derives from a study of blood T cell repertoires in COVID-19. About the research overall: Acute and convalescent COVID-19 samples came from the United States, Italy and Spain.

V trimming: 4 bases; J trimming: 6 bases; junction bases outside the gene matches: 16. The CDR3 consists of 19 residues. Germline CDR1 is SGHAT and CDR2 is FQNNGV. Individuals drawn from 20 to 25 US areas were about 18 to 95 years old. Allocation to cohorts depended on clinical history reported by the participants. Produced via immunoSEQ multiplex PCR; TCRdb's table is partial and in-frame only. The repertoire holds fewer than 350,000 clones, around 91% seen once, with approximately 1.5% in the top ten. The J gene is TRBJ2-7, the V gene TRBV11-2; 15 bases agree with TRBD2. The specimen was PBMCs or T cells enriched from blood (not recorded which). This sequence was found in a woman between 18 and 29 years old with acute COVID-19. For the CDR3, the DNA is TGTGCCAGCAGCTCCCCCTCGGGACTAGCGGGAGGAAAAAGGGGCGAGCAGTACTTC. Translating gives CASSSPSGLAGGKRGEQYF.